This T cell receptor (beta chain) was identified during a study of graft-versus-host responses after intestinal transplantation. Whole-study context: Multivisceral, liver-intestinal, or isolated intestinal transplants were performed in recipients.

The CDR3 loop spans 16 amino acids. V lost 3 bases to trimming and J lost 8 bases; unmatched junction nucleotides: 13. Germline V lookup: CDR1 MDHEN, CDR2 SYDVKM. Assay used: immunoSEQ multiplex PCR; TCRdb lists only in-frame clones, some missing. The sample lists under 150,000 clones, 90% occurring once. In regard to this clone: As yet, its antigen is unknown.

Sequenced material: unstimulated CD4+ T cells sorted from spleen or lymph node cells, taken before intestinal transplant. The gene calls are TRBV28 and TRBJ2-1; 7 nucleotides align to TRBD2. The sequence came from a human donor who received an intestinal transplant. The CDR3 sequence: CASSFGGRKGADEQFF. CDR3 coding DNA: TGTGCCAGCAGTTTTGGCGGGAGAAAAGGAGCCGATGAGCAGTTCTTC.